These 2 T cell receptor beta chains were sequenced from one sample in a study of CD8+ T cells in alopecia areata. The authors extracted RNA and reverse transcribed it into cDNA as the sequencing template. Sequenced by immunoSEQ multiplex PCR; TCRdb stores in-frame clones only, minus some. The sample has 130,000 to 150,000 clones, roughly four fifths seen once; the top ten hold around a quarter. The sample's treatment: oral pan-JAK inhibitor, 5-10 mg twice daily. The input for sequencing was CD8+ T cells sorted from blood, taken at week 4, from a patient treated with tofacitinib. Receptors were obtained from a human donor with alopecia areata.

This clone has more than one count but fewer than ten. This chain joins TRBV4-1 and TRBJ2-2, with unresolved D. This CDR3 contains 15 residues. Germline V gives CDR1 MGHRA, CDR2 YSYEKL. The V end lost 7 bases, the J end lost 0 bases, and 12 bases lay between the germline ends. CDR3: CASKFSPANTGELFF. The CDR3 bases are TGCGCCAGCAAGTTTAGCCCTGCGAACACCGGGGAGCTGTTTTTT.

Comment on this clone: The identical CDR3 is also encoded by other nucleotide sequences in the sample. The chain recombines TRBV27 with TRBJ2-2; D gene ambiguous. CDR1 and CDR2 from the germline V gene are MNHEY and SMNVEV (reference sequence). The CDR3 runs 12 residues. V shed 2 bases and J shed 9 bases, with 7 bases lying between them. The CDR3 region has the DNA TGTGCCAGCAGTTTAGGCGGTAGGGAGCTGTTTTTT. Translated: CASSLGGRELFF.